The entry below gives a single T cell receptor beta chain sequence along with its context. CD45RO negativity and positive selection for CCR7 defined naive CD8 cells, a population that excluded terminally differentiated effector memory CD45RA+ cells. CDR1 is GTSNPN and CDR2 is SVGIG in the germline V gene (reference sequence). The V end lost 6 bases, the J end lost 4 bases, and 12 bases lay between the germline ends. This CDR3 is 13 amino acids long. These data come from a study of shared clonotypes between healthy human individuals. Sequencing used immunoSEQ multiplex PCR; TCRdb keeps in-frame clones, though not all of them. The sample records 2 million or so clones, approximately 94% being singletons.

Specimen: naive CD8+ T cells sorted from blood. The rearrangement uses TRBV30 and TRBJ1-4; D is possibly TRBD1 (5 bases). This receptor was identified in a man younger than 30 in good health. The CDR3 loop is CACATGINEKLFF. CDR3 nucleotide sequence: TGTGCCTGCGCCACAGGAATTAATGAAAAACTGTTTTTT.